This passage covers 10 T cell receptor beta chains from one sample sequenced in a study of T cell repertoires in cytomegalovirus infection. TCRdb called the reads again in MiXCR, with one record for every CDR3 protein. The table includes some 450,000 distinct CDR3 sequences, 25% to 40% detected once. The sequenced sample was PBMCs. The receptors originated from a human donor in good health (CMV status not recorded). Some clones in this sample may be carry-over from other donors' samples.

J is TRBJ2-3 and V is TRBV5-4, with 10 bases aligning to TRBD1. V was pared by 3 bases and J by 6 bases, with 4 bases of the junction left unmatched. This CDR3 has 14 residues. Looked up from germline, CDR1 is SGHNT and CDR2 is YYREEE (reference sequence). CDR3 amino acids: CASSSGQGLDTQYF. The CDR3, as DNA: TGTGCCAGCAGCTCGGGACAGGGGTTGGATACGCAGTATTTT.

This chain joins TRBV19 and TRBJ2-1; D is perhaps TRBD1 (6 bases). V lost 2 bases to trimming and J lost 9 bases, with 8 bases between them. The germline CDR1 and CDR2 sequences are LNHDA and SQIVND (reference sequence). The CDR3 extends over 12 amino acids. CDR3 sequence reads: CASSIQGTEQFF. In DNA form, the CDR3 reads TGTGCCAGTAGTATACAGGGGACTGAGCAGTTCTTC.

Notes on this clonotype: Since a much larger clone is just one base distant, this may be a read error. The rearrangement uses TRBV6-6 and TRBJ2-3; no reliable D call. Trimming left V 3 bases short and J 2 bases short, with 21 bases between. Germline CDR1 reads MNHNY; CDR2 reads SVGAGI (reference sequence). The CDR3 loop spans 18 amino acids. In DNA form, the CDR3 reads TGTGCCAGCAGTTATCCCGCGTCGACGACGGCAAACACAGATACGCAGTATTTT. Translated, it gives CASSYPASTTANTDTQYF.

The chain couples TRBV6-5 to TRBJ2-2; D gene ambiguous. Germline CDR1 and CDR2: MNHEY and SVGAGI. V gave up 5 bases and J gave up 5 bases, with 24 bases separating them. The CDR3 is 18 residues long. The CDR3 is CASSPRLFRVSMTGELFF. The CDR3, as DNA: TGTGCCAGCAGTCCTCGATTGTTTAGGGTCTCGATGACCGGGGAGCTGTTTTTT.

This clonotype has just a few counts. CDR3 sequence: CASSLGGGKMGEQFF. CDR3 nucleotides: TGTGCCAGCAGCTTGGGGGGGGGGAAAATGGGTGAGCAGTTCTTC. J is TRBJ2-1 and V is TRBV5-4; TRBD2 agrees at 7 bases. V dropped 0 bases and J dropped 9; count of bases not matched to a gene: 9. Per germline, CDR1 SGHNT and CDR2 YYREEE (reference sequence). The CDR3 runs 15 residues.

The table lists this clonotype with a few counts. J is TRBJ1-6 and V is TRBV6-5, with D perhaps TRBD1 (5 bases). The V end lost 5 bases, the J end lost 7 bases, and 15 bases lay between the germline ends. The CDR3 runs 15 residues. Looked up from germline, CDR1 is MNHEY and CDR2 is SVGAGI. CDR3 coding DNA: TGTGCCAGCAGTGGCTCCGGGACGGACAATTCACCCCTCCACTTT. Translation gives CASSGSGTDNSPLHF.

This clonotype was detected a few times. The rearrangement uses TRBV27 and TRBJ2-7; TRBD1 or TRBD2 may be the D gene (5 bases each). Germline V lookup: CDR1 MNHEY, CDR2 SMNVEV (reference sequence). The V and J ends lost 5 bases and 9 bases respectively, with 20 bases between them. The CDR3 length is 14 residues. The CDR3 nucleotides read TGTGCCAGCAGTCCCCGGGACGGCCGTCCGTTGCAGTACTTC. This encodes CASSPRDGRPLQYF.

The chain recombines TRBV15 with TRBJ1-5; D gene unclear. There are 16 residues in the CDR3. V was shortened by 0 bases and J by 0 bases, with 9 bases between the two germline ends. Germline CDR1 and CDR2: LNHNV and YYDKDF (reference sequence). As DNA, the CDR3 is TGTGCCACCAGCAGAGATCCCGGGAATAGCAATCAGCCCCAGCATTTT. This encodes CATSRDPGNSNQPQHF.

This clonotype was detected ten times or more. The CDR3 region is CASSLDRVQPQHF. The CDR3 nucleotides are TGTGCCAGCAGCCTAGACAGGGTCCAGCCCCAGCATTTT. J is TRBJ1-5 and V is TRBV6-1; TRBD1 agrees at 7 bases. This CDR3 has 13 amino acids. The germline V gene has CDR1 MNHNS and CDR2 SASEGT. V gave up 6 bases and J gave up 7 bases; unmatched junction bases: 6.

The CDR3 spells CASSLDWRAYEQYF. CDR3 nucleotides: TGTGCCAGCAGCTTAGATTGGAGGGCCTACGAGCAGTACTTC. The chain carries TRBV11-2 and TRBJ2-7; D possibly corresponds to TRBD2 (6 bases). CDR3 length: 14 amino acids. V shed 0 bases and J shed 2 bases, with 8 bases lying between them. CDR1 is SGHAT and CDR2 is FQNNGV in the germline V gene.